This T cell receptor (delta chain) originates from a study of gamma-delta T cells after stem cell transplantation. This clone is judged medium-sized. TCRdb re-called clones from the RT-PCR reads via CATT. The table shows some 3,100 delta-chain clones, with 2.9% occurring only once. The CDR3 totals 19 residues. Germline V gene sequence: CDR1 GEAIGNYY, CDR2 EKD. Germline trimming cut 0 bases from V and 1 base from J; bases unmatched to any gene: 12. This TCR came from a human donor. It is not recorded whose cells these are; they may come from a transplant donor. The chain couples TRDV2 to TRDJ1, with 11 nucleotides matching TRDD3. The source material was gamma-delta T cells. The CDR3 protein is CACDTVATTGGYSTDKLIF. For the CDR3, the DNA is TGTGCCTGTGACACCGTTGCCACTACTGGGGGATATTCCACCGATAAACTCATCTTT.